This T cell receptor (beta chain) came from a study of cytomegalovirus exposure and HLA in healthy donors. Study results and caveats: It was 150 to 200 TCR beta chains that were listed as cytomegalovirus-associated. Most TCR beta V segments were productive about 87% or about 30% of the time in an earlier analysis.

This clone was recorded a few times. Its antigen is not known. Germline V gene data show CDR1 as LNHDA and CDR2 as SQIVND (reference sequence). After removal of 2 bases from V and 1 base from J, the junction contained 4 bases not matched to a gene. This CDR3 is built from 17 residues. PCR employed 60 Vbeta and 13 Jbeta primers. Assay: immunoSEQ multiplex PCR; the TCRdb copy retains only in-frame clones and omits some. The table includes about 160,000 clones, around 84% detected once. The origin of this receptor is a man in his late teens or twenties in good health and CMV-seropositive. Sequenced material: PBMCs. This chain uses TRBV19 with TRBJ2-2; 10 bases are shared with TRBD2. The DNA for the CDR3 is TGTGCCAGTAGTATAACAGCGGGGGGGCGGAACACCGGGGAGCTGTTTTTT. This sequence encodes CASSITAGGRNTGELFF.